Listed here are 18 T cell receptor beta chains from one sample, sequenced in a study of shared clonotypes between healthy human individuals. Some clones are missing from TCRdb's copy, which holds only in-frame ones; the method was immunoSEQ multiplex PCR. The repertoire holds over a million clones, roughly 98.5% seen once, with approximately 0.38% in the top ten. Specimen: naive CD4+ T cells sorted from blood. Subset here: CD45RA+ positively selected. These receptors were collected from a man aged 25-45 years in good health.

The genes are TRBV10-1 and TRBJ2-1, with 9 bases identical to TRBD2. V was pared by 8 bases and J by 8 bases, with 4 bases of the junction left unmatched. CDR1 and CDR2 (germline): WNHNN, SYGVQD (reference sequence). This CDR3 spans 12 amino acids. CDR3 sequence: CASGLALDEQFF. In DNA form, the CDR3 reads TGCGCCAGCGGACTAGCGCTCGATGAGCAGTTCTTC.

The chain uses TRBV10-3 and TRBJ1-5; TRBD1 is a possible D gene (5 bases). V gave up 3 bases and J gave up 5 bases, with 5 bases separating them. Germline-derived CDR1 and CDR2 are ENHRY and SYGVKD. The CDR3 spans 12 residues. CDR3 sequence reads: CAISEGDQPQHF. CDR3 sequence (DNA): TGTGCCATCAGTGAAGGGGATCAGCCCCAGCATTTT.

The genes are TRBV5-8 and TRBJ2-5; D ambiguous. Germline CDR1 SGHTS, CDR2 YDEGEE. Trimming stripped 5 bases from V and 5 bases from J, with 4 bases between. CDR3 size: 10 residues. The CDR3 spells CASSRETQYF. The CDR3 DNA follows: TGTGCCAGCAGTCGGGAGACCCAGTACTTC.

Regarding this clone: The junction does not match germline at one end; this may be a read error. V gene TRBV7-7 combines with J gene TRBJ2-5; D not resolved. The V gene's germline CDR1 is SSHAT and CDR2 FNYEAQ (reference sequence). The CDR3 loop spans 14 amino acids. The CDR3 DNA is TGTGCTAGCAGCCACAGCTGGGCTCAAGAGACCCAGTACTTC. Residues: CASSHSWAQETQYF. Full variable domain (remainder filled in from reference TRBV7-7 and TRBJ2-5): GAGVSQSPRYKVTKRGQDVTLRCDPISSHATLYWYQQALGQGPEFLTYFNYEAQPDKSGLPSDRFSAERPEGSISTLTIQRTEQRDSAMYRCASSHSWAQETQYFGPGTRLLVL.

The CDR3 is CASSLAEGYGYTF. CDR3 sequence (DNA): TGCGCCAGCAGCTTGGCAGAAGGGTATGGCTACACCTTC. The V gene is TRBV5-1, the J gene TRBJ1-2; unclear D gene. The CDR3 totals 13 residues. The germline V gene has CDR1 SGHRS and CDR2 YFSETQ. The V end was cut by 0 bases, the J end by 5 bases, with 8 bases between.

The gene calls are TRBV7-9 and TRBJ2-7; D is perhaps TRBD2 (7 bases). Germline V gene lookup returns CDR1 SEHNR and CDR2 FQNEAQ (reference sequence). V was shortened by 1 base and J by 3 bases, with 13 bases between the two germline ends. This CDR3 is 15 amino acids long. CDR3 coding DNA: TGTGCCAGCAGCTTAGTGGGGAGGGGGGACTACGAGCAGTACTTC. Encoded protein: CASSLVGRGDYEQYF.

In the case of this clone: The sample contains more than one DNA sequence encoding this CDR3. J is TRBJ2-6 and V is TRBV9; D is undetermined. Trimming removed 0 bases at V and 2 bases at J, with 6 bases between. Germline loops: CDR1 SGDLS, CDR2 YYNGEE. The CDR3 runs to 15 residues. This CDR3 is CASSVAGAGANVLTF. The DNA for the CDR3 is TGTGCCAGCAGCGTAGCGGGTGCTGGGGCCAACGTCCTGACTTTC.

V is TRBV11-2 and J is TRBJ1-4; D possibly corresponds to TRBD1 (5 bases). This CDR3 is 16 amino acids long. Per the germline V gene, CDR1 is SGHAT and CDR2 is FQNNGV. Trimming pared 1 base from V and 7 bases from J, leaving 16 bases between. The CDR3 region has the DNA TGTGCCAGCAGCTTAGTTATGGGCAGGGTGGGTGAAAAACTGTTTTTT. Translated, it gives CASSLVMGRVGEKLFF.

This sequence joins TRBV4-3 and TRBJ2-7; 7 bases line up with TRBD1. The trim removed 5 bases at V and 2 bases at J, leaving 3 bases unmatched. CDR1 and CDR2 from the germline V gene are LGHNA and YSLEER. The length of the CDR3 is 13 residues. The DNA of the CDR3 is TGCGCCAGCAGCTCCACAGGGGCCTACGAGCAGTACTTC. Its protein is CASSSTGAYEQYF.

The V and J genes are TRBV13 and TRBJ2-7; 12 nucleotides align to TRBD2. Looked up from germline, CDR1 is PRHDT and CDR2 is FYEKMQ (reference sequence). The CDR3 loop spans 17 amino acids. With V trimmed by 3 bases and J by 5 bases, 11 bases remained unmatched. The CDR3 reads CASSLDLLTSGSHEQYF. CDR3 coding DNA: TGTGCCAGCAGCTTGGACCTCTTGACTAGCGGGAGCCACGAGCAGTACTTC.

The rearrangement joins TRBV2 to TRBJ1-4; weak D call: TRBD1 (5 bases). Per the germline V gene, CDR1 is SNHLY and CDR2 is FYNNEI. The length of the CDR3 is 13 residues. V was cut by 8 bases and J by 6 bases, with 13 bases left in between. The CDR3 DNA follows: TGTGCCAGCCTTGGCCAAGGGGATGAAAAACTGTTTTTT. This codes for CASLGQGDEKLFF.

CDR3 DNA sequence: TGTGCCAGCAGGGGGTCGGGGGACGGTAATCAGCCCCAGCATTTT. Its translation is CASRGSGDGNQPQHF. This chain links TRBV7-9 with TRBJ1-5; tentatively, D is TRBD1 (5 bases). Germline-derived CDR1 and CDR2 are SEHNR and FQNEAQ (reference sequence). This CDR3 contains 15 residues. Trimming stripped 6 bases from V and 4 bases from J, with 16 bases between.

The chain combines TRBV18 with TRBJ2-1, with 8 bases that match TRBD2. The CDR3 extends over 17 amino acids. CDR1 is KGHSH and CDR2 is LQKENI in the germline V gene. V trimming: 2 bases; J trimming: 0 bases; junction bases outside the gene matches: 6. In DNA form, the CDR3 reads TGTGCCAGCTCACCATACCTAGCGGGCAGCTCCTACAATGAGCAGTTCTTC. It specifies CASSPYLAGSSYNEQFF.

This clone was found once. The chain uses TRBV18 and TRBJ2-7; 8 bases are a match to TRBD1. CDR3 length: 14 residues. Germline V lookup: CDR1 KGHSH, CDR2 LQKENI. J was trimmed by 2 bases and V by 5 bases; bases with no gene match: 5. CDR3 protein: CASSLDRVAYEQYF. CDR3 coding DNA: TGTGCCAGCTCATTGGACAGGGTAGCCTACGAGCAGTACTTC. The full variable domain, completed using reference TRBV18 and TRBJ2-7, is NAGVMQNPRHLVRRRGQEARLRCSPMKGHSHVYWYRQLPEEGLKFMVYLQKENIIDESGMPKERFSAEFPKEGPSILRIQQVVRGDSAAYFCASSLDRVAYEQYFGPGTRLTVT.

This chain's CDR3 is CASTTGVAGVTGELFF. In DNA form, the CDR3 reads TGTGCCAGCACGACCGGAGTAGCGGGAGTTACCGGGGAGCTGTTTTTT. The rearrangement links TRBV7-9 to TRBJ2-2; TRBD2 matches at 9 bases. The CDR3 is made up of 16 amino acids. The ends lost 7 bases at V and 5 bases at J; junction bases unmatched: 11. CDR1 and CDR2 (germline): SEHNR, FQNEAQ (reference sequence).

This clone showed up just once. The sample has other DNA sequences that encode this CDR3 too. The chain carries TRBV2 and TRBJ2-7; TRBD1 matches 7 bases. V lost 6 bases, J lost 1 base, and 6 bases stayed unmatched. CDR3 length: 14 amino acids. In germline, CDR1 is SNHLY, CDR2 FYNNEI. CDR3 protein: CASRRQGVSYEQYF. The DNA of the CDR3 is TGTGCCAGCAGGCGACAGGGAGTATCCTACGAGCAGTACTTC.

This sequence joins TRBV27 and TRBJ2-7, with 8 bases lining up with TRBD2. The CDR3 has 15 residues. The germline V gene has CDR1 MNHEY and CDR2 SMNVEV (reference sequence). Germline trimming cut 2 bases from V and 2 bases from J; bases unmatched to any gene: 5. The chain's CDR3 is CASSLAGGRTYEQYF. In DNA form, the CDR3 reads TGTGCCAGCAGTTTAGCGGGAGGACGCACCTACGAGCAGTACTTC.

V gene TRBV2 combines with J gene TRBJ2-1; 9 nucleotides line up with TRBD2. Trimming cost V 3 bases and J 8 bases; bases outside gene matches: 11. Germline V CDR1 and CDR2: SNHLY, FYNNEI. The length of the CDR3 is 16 residues. CDR3 region: CASSDPYGGRGDEQFF. Here the CDR3 DNA reads TGTGCCAGCAGTGACCCCTATGGCGGGAGGGGGGATGAGCAGTTCTTC.